Detailed here is one TCR beta chain. This specimen comes from a study of sequential checkpoint blockade in melanoma. Sequencing used immunoSEQ multiplex PCR; TCRdb keeps in-frame clones, though not all of them. Among 6,000 to 9,500 clones listed, about 28% were seen once. This CDR3 spans 13 amino acids. V lost 6 bases and J 6 bases, leaving 14 bases between the germline ends. Stated treatment: randomized to nivolumab then ipilimumab (arm A) or the reverse (arm B). This TCR came from a human donor with melanoma. The sample was tumor tissue (inferred from file names), taken from a patient given nivolumab and ipilimumab in sequence. The chain has TRBV23-1 and TRBJ2-5; D is unclear. TRBV23-1 belongs to the ORF category, with a function that is uncertain. The CDR3 is CASSLVSSQTQYF. DNA for the CDR3: TGCGCCAGCAGCCTCGTCAGTTCCCAGACCCAGTACTTC.